Below, 24 T cell receptor beta chains from the same sample are listed, as sequenced in a study of T cell responses to AZD1222 COVID-19 vaccine. Sequencing used immunoSEQ multiplex PCR; TCRdb keeps in-frame clones, though not all of them. The data show 150,000 or so clones, 75% to 95% seen once. This specimen was peripheral blood, taken on day 0 of AZD1222 vaccination. The receptors were sampled from an adult in good health.

The chain uses TRBV7-8 and TRBJ2-1, with 10 bases identical to TRBD2. V lost 4 bases and J lost 6; bases outside the gene matches: 18. Germline-derived CDR1 and CDR2 are SGHVS and FQNEAQ. The length of the CDR3 is 19 residues. CDR3 coding DNA: TGTGCCAGCAGCTCGTCCCCCTCCGGGGCTAGCGGGAGAGGCAATGAGCAGTTCTTC. This translates into CASSSSPSGASGRGNEQFF.

The chain carries TRBV4-3 and TRBJ1-2, with D perhaps matching TRBD1 (6 bases). Looked up from germline, CDR1 is LGHNA and CDR2 is YSLEER. CDR3 size: 16 residues. Trimming cost V 3 bases and J 4 bases, with 18 bases left between them. CDR3 coding DNA: TGCGCCAGCAGCCAGGGAGTAGGGGGGCACCCCTATGGCTACACCTTC. Translation gives CASSQGVGGHPYGYTF.

The CDR3: CASSLPGLAGDGNTGELFF. The CDR3 nucleotides are TGCGCCAGCAGCTTGCCGGGACTAGCGGGAGACGGGAACACCGGGGAGCTGTTTTTT. The rearrangement uses TRBV5-1 and TRBJ2-2, with TRBD2 matching over 14 bases. With 1 base clipped from V and 1 base from J, the junction kept 6 bases outside the gene matches. Looked up from germline, CDR1 is SGHRS and CDR2 is YFSETQ. The CDR3 is 19 residues long.

The chain joins TRBV27 to TRBJ1-6; the D is unclear. The V and J ends lost 1 base and 4 bases respectively, with 8 bases between them. In germline, CDR1 is MNHEY, CDR2 SMNVEV (reference sequence). This CDR3 is built from 15 residues. CDR3 sequence (DNA): TGTGCCAGCAGTTTATTAATGGGTTATAATTCACCCCTCCACTTT. It codes for CASSLLMGYNSPLHF.

The J gene is TRBJ1-1, the V gene TRBV9; 9 nucleotides agree with TRBD1. V lost 0 bases to trimming and J lost 2 bases; unmatched junction nucleotides: 2. The CDR3 length is 15 residues. CDR1 and CDR2 (germline): SGDLS, YYNGEE. The CDR3 DNA sequence: TGTGCCAGCAGCGTAGCGGGACAGGGAAACACTGAAGCTTTCTTT. Protein sequence: CASSVAGQGNTEAFF.

The chain is built from TRBV4-1 and TRBJ2-2, with 9 bases matching TRBD1. The CDR3 sequence is 19 residues long. Germline CDR1 reads MGHRA; CDR2 reads YSYEKL. Trimming at V came to 0 bases and at J to 7 bases, leaving 15 bases not matched to a gene. The CDR3: CASSQDPDRGTIFGGELFF. CDR3 coding DNA: TGCGCCAGCAGCCAAGATCCCGACAGGGGGACTATTTTCGGCGGGGAGCTGTTTTTT.

The chain is built from TRBV3-1 (or the pseudogene TRBV3-2) and TRBJ2-1; TRBD1 matches at 11 bases. The ends lost 0 bases at V and 4 bases at J; junction bases unmatched: 11. CDR1 is LGHDT and CDR2 is YNNKEL in the germline V gene (reference sequence). The CDR3 is 19 residues long. CDR3 region: CASSQESTSGDRGYNEQFF. The CDR3 nucleotides are TGTGCCAGCAGCCAAGAATCGACCAGTGGGGACAGGGGGTACAATGAGCAGTTCTTC.

V and J are TRBV30 and TRBJ1-4; 8 nucleotides align to TRBD1. Per the germline V gene, CDR1 is GTSNPN and CDR2 is SVGIG (reference sequence). This CDR3 comprises 14 residues. V lost 1 base to trimming and J lost 5 bases; unmatched junction nucleotides: 3. CDR3 protein: CAWSGTGINEKLFF. CDR3 nucleotide sequence: TGTGCCTGGAGTGGGACAGGGATCAATGAAAAACTGTTTTTT. The complete variable domain, with remaining parts taken from reference TRBV30 and TRBJ1-4, reads SQTIHQWPATLVQPVGSPLSLECTVEGTSNPNLYWYRQAAGRGLQLLFYSVGIGQISSEVPQNLSASRPQDRQFILSSKKLLLSDSGFYLCAWSGTGINEKLFFGSGTQLSVL.

This clone has just one count. This sequence joins TRBV13 and TRBJ2-3; 7 bases fit TRBD1. Trimming at V came to 2 bases and at J to 0 bases, leaving 2 bases not matched to a gene. The CDR3 runs to 15 residues. Germline CDR1 reads PRHDT; CDR2 reads FYEKMQ (reference sequence). CDR3 residues: CASSLTGASTDTQYF. The CDR3 DNA reads as TGTGCCAGCAGCTTAACAGGGGCTAGCACAGATACGCAGTATTTT.

J is TRBJ2-7 and V is TRBV7-9, with 8 bases that match TRBD1. Trimming at V came to 1 base and at J to 0 bases, leaving 5 bases not matched to a gene. This CDR3 comprises 16 residues. Germline V gene lookup returns CDR1 SEHNR and CDR2 FQNEAQ (reference sequence). DNA for the CDR3: TGTGCCAGCAGCTTAGGGCTAACAGGGGGCTCCTACGAGCAGTACTTC. Protein: CASSLGLTGGSYEQYF. Variable domain in full (rest from reference TRBV7-9 and TRBJ2-7): DTGVSQNPRHKITKRGQNVTFRCDPISEHNRLYWYRQTLGQGPEFLTYFQNEAQLEKSRLLSDRFSAERPKGSFSTLEIQRTEQGDSAMYLCASSLGLTGGSYEQYFGPGTRLTVT.

The genes are TRBV7-2 and TRBJ1-1; D perhaps matches TRBD1 (6 bases). The CDR3 covers 13 residues. The V and J ends lost 0 bases and 4 bases respectively, with 6 bases between them. Germline V gives CDR1 SGHTA, CDR2 FQGNSA. The CDR3 spells CASSLAGATEAFF. CDR3 bases: TGTGCCAGCAGCTTAGCGGGGGCCACTGAAGCTTTCTTT.

The genes are TRBV27 and TRBJ2-1, with D possibly called TRBD1 or TRBD2 (5 bases each). Trimming stripped 6 bases from V and 5 bases from J, with 23 bases between. The CDR3 runs to 17 residues. CDR1 and CDR2 (germline): MNHEY, SMNVEV (reference sequence). CDR3 protein: CASRTGVGRGAHNEQFF. The CDR3 region has the DNA TGTGCCAGCAGGACCGGGGTTGGTCGTGGGGCCCACAATGAGCAGTTCTTC.

The J gene is TRBJ1-5, the V gene TRBV6-5; 9 bases agree with TRBD1. The CDR3 spans 15 residues. Germline V gives CDR1 MNHEY, CDR2 SVGAGI. V was pared by 5 bases and J by 6 bases, with 8 bases of the junction left unmatched. CDR3 in DNA: TGTGCCAGCAGTCGGGACAGGGATTTCCCTCAGCCCCAGCATTTT. This encodes CASSRDRDFPQPQHF.

The V and J genes are TRBV19 and TRBJ1-2, with a tentative D call TRBD1 (5 bases). Trimming removed 10 bases at V and 5 bases at J, with 20 bases between. CDR3 length: 14 amino acids. Germline CDR1 LNHDA, CDR2 SQIVND (reference sequence). The CDR3 spells CATRGAAKGYGYTF. Written as DNA, the CDR3 is TGTGCCACCCGAGGGGCAGCGAAGGGTTATGGCTACACCTTC.

CDR3: CASSLGPSEGQNYGYTF. The DNA for the CDR3 is TGTGCCAGCAGCTTAGGCCCCTCGGAGGGTCAAAACTATGGCTACACCTTC. The chain has TRBV7-2 and TRBJ1-2, with D uncertain. Germline lookup yields CDR1 SGHTA and CDR2 FQGNSA. The V gene lost 1 base and the J gene lost 2 bases, with 17 bases spanning the gap. The CDR3 length is 17 residues.

The rearrangement uses TRBV4-3 and TRBJ1-4, with D uncertain. CDR3 length: 15 residues. Trimming removed 0 bases from V and 5 bases from J, with 10 bases in between. Germline assignment: CDR1 LGHNA and CDR2 YSLEER. The CDR3 spells CASSQDPDPNEKLFF. The CDR3 nucleotides are TGCGCCAGCAGCCAAGATCCAGATCCCAATGAAAAACTGTTTTTT.

The rearrangement uses TRBV19 and TRBJ2-7, with D uncertain. Per the germline V gene, CDR1 is LNHDA and CDR2 is SQIVND (reference sequence). Trimming took 8 bases from V and 2 from J, leaving 4 bases between them. The CDR3 has 10 residues. The CDR3 here is CASGTYEQYF. The DNA for the CDR3 is TGTGCCAGTGGGACCTACGAGCAGTACTTC.

The J gene is TRBJ2-7, the V gene TRBV5-5; 8 positions agree with TRBD2. The CDR3 sequence is 13 residues long. CDR1 and CDR2 (germline): SGHKS, YYEKEE (reference sequence). Unmatched junction bases numbered 6, after V lost 4 bases and J lost 6 bases. In DNA form, the CDR3 reads TGTGCCAGCAGCCCGGGAGGGAATGGCGAGCAGTACTTC. Translated, it gives CASSPGGNGEQYF.

CDR3 region: CASSSPRQPYNEQFF. The CDR3 DNA follows: TGTGCCAGCAGTAGCCCGAGGCAACCTTACAATGAGCAGTTCTTC. V is TRBV6-5 and J is TRBJ2-1; the D is unclear. Trimming took off 5 bases at V and 4 bases at J, with 15 bases between the two ends. Germline lookup yields CDR1 MNHEY and CDR2 SVGAGI. This CDR3 region has 15 residues.

The chain employs TRBV7-8 and TRBJ2-3, with 9 bases aligning to TRBD1. The CDR3 totals 16 residues. Per germline, CDR1 SGHVS and CDR2 FQNEAQ. Losses at the gene ends were 5 bases for V and 2 bases for J; bases not matched to a gene: 8. As DNA, the CDR3 is TGTGCCAGCAGCGCCCACAGGGGGCGGAACACAGATACGCAGTATTTT. It specifies CASSAHRGRNTDTQYF.

The chain joins TRBV19 to TRBJ1-4; 10 positions match TRBD1. CDR3 size: 14 residues. Looked up from germline, CDR1 is LNHDA and CDR2 is SQIVND (reference sequence). V trimming: 6 bases; J trimming: 10 bases; junction bases outside the gene matches: 8. Here the CDR3 DNA reads TGTGCCAGTAGCTCCGGGACAGGGGTTAGAAAACTGTTTTTT. Protein sequence: CASSSGTGVRKLFF.

The genes are TRBV5-1 and TRBJ2-5, with a possible D match to TRBD1 (6 bases). Germline V gene data show CDR1 as SGHRS and CDR2 as YFSETQ. CDR3 length: 16 amino acids. Trimming pared 2 bases from V and 5 bases from J, leaving 19 bases between. The CDR3 is CASSLDPHNRDETQYF. CDR3 nucleotides: TGCGCCAGCAGCTTAGACCCCCACAACAGGGATGAGACCCAGTACTTC.

The V gene is TRBV11-2, the J gene TRBJ1-1; D remains unclear. V gave up 1 base and J gave up 11 bases, with 17 bases separating them. This CDR3 has 14 residues. Germline-derived CDR1 and CDR2 are SGHAT and FQNNGV. The CDR3 sequence is CASSLVRLGDFAFF. In DNA form, the CDR3 reads TGTGCCAGCAGCTTAGTGCGGCTTGGGGATTTTGCTTTCTTT.

This chain joins TRBV7-7 and TRBJ2-2; D gene uncertain. V gave up 5 bases and J gave up 1 base, with 11 bases separating them. Germline V gives CDR1 SSHAT, CDR2 FNYEAQ (reference sequence). The CDR3 runs to 15 residues. DNA for the CDR3: TGTGCCAGCAGCGAACGGACGGTGAACACCGGGGAGCTGTTTTTT. Translation: CASSERTVNTGELFF.